Presented here are 21 T cell receptor beta chains from one specimen sequenced in a study of beta chain features in type 1 diabetes. Their antigen targets remain unknown. Sequenced material consisted of expressed TCRB transcripts (all of the isolated RNA was reverse transcribed). This table comes from immunoSEQ multiplex PCR, and its TCRdb copy is limited to in-frame clones, with some not included. The sample lists some 270,000 clones; roughly 10% were seen once. Study-wide results and caveats: Among all four CD4+ subsets, Type 1 diabetes patients had TCRB CDR3s that were moderately but significantly shorter.

The sequencing input was naive CD4+ T cells from blood. These receptor sequences come from a man aged 30 to 45 with type 1 diabetes.

This clone was picked up a small number of times. The CDR3 DNA reads as TGTGCCAGTAGTATAGACGGGTCCTATGGCTACACCTTC. Translation gives CASSIDGSYGYTF. The chain combines TRBV19 with TRBJ1-2, with no clear D. The CDR3 runs 13 residues. V lost 0 bases to trimming and J lost 4 bases, with 6 bases between them. Germline CDR1 LNHDA, CDR2 SQIVND (reference sequence).

The chain carries TRBV30 and TRBJ2-4; 7 bases are shared with TRBD2. The CDR3 contains 14 residues. CDR1 is GTSNPN, CDR2 SVGIG, per germline (reference sequence). J gave up 2 bases and V 0 bases, and 1 base lay outside the gene matches. The CDR3 loop is CAWSVLATKNIQYF. As DNA, the CDR3 is TGTGCCTGGAGTGTACTAGCGACCAAAAACATTCAGTACTTC. The variable domain in full, completed from reference TRBV30 and TRBJ2-4, reads SQTIHQWPATLVQPVGSPLSLECTVEGTSNPNLYWYRQAAGRGLQLLFYSVGIGQISSEVPQNLSASRPQDRQFILSSKKLLLSDSGFYLCAWSVLATKNIQYFGAGTRLSVL.

The chain is built from TRBV28 and TRBJ1-1, with 7 bases fitting TRBD1. The CDR3 sequence is 13 residues long. The germline gives CDR1 MDHEN, CDR2 SYDVKM. J gave up 12 bases and V 8 bases, and 15 bases lay outside the gene matches. The CDR3, as DNA: TGTGCCAGCGGCACTACAGGGGCGTCGGAAACTTTCTTT. Translated, it gives CASGTTGASETFF.

V usage is TRBV4-1 and J usage is TRBJ1-2, with 7 positions matching TRBD1. The CDR3 length is 15 residues. The ends lost 3 bases at V and 4 bases at J; junction bases unmatched: 8. The germline V gene has CDR1 MGHRA and CDR2 YSYEKL. DNA of the CDR3: TGCGCCAGCAGCCACCTCGGGAGGGGGCCCTATGGCTACACCTTC. Its protein is CASSHLGRGPYGYTF.

Worth noting for this clone: The junction does not match germline at one end; this may be a read error. The CDR3 bases are TGCACCAGCAGCTTGGGGGCAACCTGGGCGCAGTATTTT. Its translation: CTSSLGATWAQYF. The chain joins TRBV5-1 to TRBJ2-3; D may be TRBD1 (6 bases). CDR3 length: 13 residues. Germline V gene data show CDR1 as SGHRS and CDR2 as YFSETQ.

This clone was counted a few times. The chain carries TRBV14 and TRBJ2-3; the D is unclear. V was shortened by 4 bases and J by 1 base, with 6 bases between the two germline ends. The CDR3 length is 13 residues. Germline CDR1 SGHDN, CDR2 FVKESK. The CDR3 reads CASSRPGTDTQYF. CDR3 sequence (DNA): TGTGCCAGCAGCCGCCCGGGCACAGATACGCAGTATTTT.

This sequence joins TRBV5-1 and TRBJ1-5; D is possibly TRBD1 (6 bases). V lost 4 bases to trimming and J lost 5 bases, with 10 bases between them. Per germline, CDR1 SGHRS and CDR2 YFSETQ. The length of the CDR3 is 13 residues. CDR3 residues: CASSLKGDQPQHF. CDR3 in DNA: TGCGCCAGCAGCCTTAAGGGGGATCAGCCCCAGCATTTT.

This clone was counted between two and nine times. The chain carries TRBV20-1 and TRBJ2-1; D remains unclear. Germline assignment: CDR1 DFQATT and CDR2 SNEGSKA (reference sequence). The CDR3 is 11 residues long. Trimming removed 5 bases at V and 5 bases at J, with 7 bases between. CDR3 DNA sequence: TGCAGTGCTCTCCAGAACAATGAGCAGTTCTTC. Amino acid sequence: CSALQNNEQFF.

This clone occurred a few times. This chain joins TRBV2 and TRBJ2-1; a possible D gene is TRBD2 (5 bases). V lost 7 bases and J 7 bases, leaving 14 bases between the germline ends. This CDR3 is built from 13 residues. The germline V gene has CDR1 SNHLY and CDR2 FYNNEI. As DNA, the CDR3 is TGTGCCAGCATCCTCGGGGTAGAGAATGAGCAGTTCTTC. Its protein is CASILGVENEQFF.

The chain uses TRBV7-9 and TRBJ2-2; D is perhaps TRBD1 (5 bases). This CDR3 is built from 12 residues. Germline CDR1 SEHNR, CDR2 FQNEAQ (reference sequence). Trimming took off 11 bases at V and 6 bases at J, with 13 bases between the two ends. The CDR3 sequence: CAHDRVAGELFF. The CDR3 DNA follows: TGTGCCCACGACAGAGTCGCCGGGGAGCTGTTTTTT.

CDR3 bases: TGTGCCAGCAGCGTGGACAGGAACACTGAAGCTTTCTTT. The encoded protein is CASSVDRNTEAFF. This chain connects TRBV5-4 to TRBJ1-1; D is perhaps TRBD1 (6 bases). The germline V gene has CDR1 SGHNT and CDR2 YYREEE (reference sequence). The CDR3 is 13 amino acids. Trimming removed 4 bases at V and 1 base at J, with 8 bases between.

Only a few counts were recorded for this clone. V is TRBV13 and J is TRBJ1-2, with D unclear. This CDR3 has 14 amino acids. Germline lookup yields CDR1 PRHDT and CDR2 FYEKMQ (reference sequence). The ends were cut back, 2 bases at V and 8 bases at J, with 15 bases in the middle. The DNA of the CDR3 is TGTGCCAGCAGCTTATTCCGGCGACGAGGAGGCTACACCTTC. It codes for CASSLFRRRGGYTF.

This clone turned up a few times. This chain connects TRBV28 to TRBJ1-2; 8 nucleotides align to TRBD1. Trimming cost V 3 bases and J 4 bases; bases outside gene matches: 4. This CDR3 spans 14 amino acids. Per germline, CDR1 MDHEN and CDR2 SYDVKM. The CDR3 is CASSLSDRGYGYTF. CDR3 nucleotide sequence: TGTGCCAGCAGTTTGTCAGACAGGGGCTATGGCTACACCTTC.

The chain has TRBV25-1 and TRBJ2-5, with a tentative D call TRBD2 (6 bases). V gave up 2 bases and J gave up 2 bases, with 6 bases separating them. The CDR3 is 13 residues long. CDR1 is MGHDK, CDR2 SYGVNS, per germline. This CDR3 is CASSEGGQETQYF. The CDR3 DNA reads TGTGCCAGCAGTGAAGGAGGGCAAGAGACCCAGTACTTC. Variable domain in full (rest from reference TRBV25-1 and TRBJ2-5): EADIYQTPRYLVIGTGKKITLECSQTMGHDKMYWYQQDPGMELHLIHYSYGVNSTEKGDLSSESTVSRIRTEHFPLTLESARPSHTSQYLCASSEGGQETQYFGPGTRLLVL.

V is TRBV9 and J is TRBJ2-5; TRBD1 agrees at 10 bases. Germline CDR1 is SGDLS and CDR2 is YYNGEE. Trimming removed 3 bases from V and 7 bases from J; junction bases left unmatched: 9. The CDR3 is 15 amino acids. The CDR3 coding sequence is TGTGCCAGCAGCGCACGTCCTGGGACAGGGGCGACCCAGTACTTC. Encoded protein: CASSARPGTGATQYF.

This clone was found a few times. The chain employs TRBV5-1 and TRBJ2-7; 7 positions agree with TRBD2. Losses at the gene ends were 5 bases for V and 2 bases for J; bases not matched to a gene: 10. The CDR3 totals 15 residues. Germline V gene sequence: CDR1 SGHRS, CDR2 YFSETQ. The CDR3 nucleotides are TGCGCCAGCAGAGTCTCGACGGGGGGACCCTACGAGCAGTACTTC. This encodes CASRVSTGGPYEQYF. The full variable domain, in which reference TRBV5-1 and TRBJ2-7 provide the parts outside the CDR3, is KAGVTQTPRYLIKTRGQQVTLSCSPISGHRSVSWYQQTPGQGLQFLFEYFSETQRNKGNFPGRFSGRQFSNSRSEMNVSTLELGDSALYLCASRVSTGGPYEQYFGPGTRLTVT.

This clone was seen only a few times. The chain combines TRBV7-6 with TRBJ2-7; 11 bases agree with TRBD1. This CDR3 comprises 15 residues. V lost 5 bases to trimming and J lost 5 bases; unmatched junction nucleotides: 8. Germline lookup yields CDR1 SGHVS and CDR2 FNYEAQ. The CDR3 bases are TGTGCCAGCAGCCCCCGGACAGGGGGCTTCGACGAGCAGTACTTC. It specifies CASSPRTGGFDEQYF.

This clone showed up just a few times. The gene calls are TRBV11-2 and TRBJ1-6; 9 bases line up with TRBD1. Germline CDR1 and CDR2: SGHAT and FQNNGV. V trimming: 8 bases; J trimming: 7 bases; junction bases outside the gene matches: 3. This CDR3 spans 13 amino acids. CDR3 sequence (DNA): TGTGCCAGCTTAGGGACAGGGAATTCACCCCTCCACTTT. Its translation is CASLGTGNSPLHF.

This chain connects TRBV6-1 to TRBJ1-1, with D unresolved. Germline-derived CDR1 and CDR2 are MNHNS and SASEGT. This CDR3 region has 12 residues. V was clipped by 7 bases and J by 6 bases, with 12 bases between them. This CDR3 reads CASTGYNAEAFF. The CDR3, as DNA: TGTGCCAGCACGGGGTATAACGCTGAAGCTTTCTTT.

The genes are TRBV6-5 and TRBJ1-5; possible D gene TRBD1, 5 bases. V was clipped by 4 bases and J by 6 bases, with 13 bases between them. The CDR3 sequence is 14 residues long. Looked up from germline, CDR1 is MNHEY and CDR2 is SVGAGI. CDR3 amino acids: CASSFPGLTQPQHF. The CDR3 coding sequence is TGTGCCAGCAGTTTCCCGGGACTCACTCAGCCCCAGCATTTT.

The chain has TRBV4-1 and TRBJ2-2; possible D gene TRBD1, 6 bases. The CDR3 totals 19 residues. Germline V CDR1 and CDR2: MGHRA, YSYEKL. Trimming cost V 3 bases and J 3 bases, with 23 bases left between them. CDR3 sequence: CASSHQRGGRGPDTGELFF. In nucleotides, the CDR3 is TGCGCCAGCAGCCATCAGAGGGGTGGCAGGGGACCGGACACCGGGGAGCTGTTTTTT.